This T cell receptor (beta chain) was profiled in a study of cytomegalovirus exposure and HLA in healthy donors. Study findings and constraints: Immune exposure information comprised only CMV serostatus. The listing of 150 to 200 TCR beta chains classed them as cytomegalovirus-associated. Analyzed later, association rates of TCRs varied across HLA loci, with DRB1 most and HLA-C fewest.

The length of the CDR3 is 14 residues. The germline V gene encodes CDR1 SGDLS and CDR2 YYNGEE. Deletions cut 2 bases from V and 4 bases from J, with 10 bases between. Of note for this clone: What it binds is not known.

60 Vbeta and 13 Jbeta primers were used in PCR. Sequencing used immunoSEQ multiplex PCR; TCRdb keeps in-frame clones, though not all of them. Among about 130,000 clones listed, more than 80% were seen once. Unrecorded immune exposures were likely, despite nominal health at sampling. J is TRBJ1-5 and V is TRBV9; D is possibly TRBD1 (6 bases). This receptor was obtained from a man aged 30 to 45 in good health and CMV-seronegative. Sequenced sample: PBMCs. CDR3 in amino acids: CASSVGTLNQPQHF. The CDR3 coding sequence is TGTGCCAGCAGCGTTGGGACATTGAATCAGCCCCAGCATTTT.